This T cell receptor (beta chain) was identified in a study of CD8 T cells in ankylosing spondylitis. This clonotype was picked up many times. Antigen: not known. Points from the study as a whole: A TCR beta motif of about 8 highly homologous variants appeared characteristic of ankylosing spondylitis blood.

CDR3 size: 14 residues. Germline V lookup: CDR1 MNHNS, CDR2 SASEGT. V was clipped by 9 bases and J by 2 bases, with 15 bases between them. Using its own MiXCR run on the 5' RACE reads, TCRdb lists one record per CDR3 protein. The profile covers approximately 250,000 distinct CDR3 sequences, with more than 9% appearing a single time and less than 3% taken by the ten largest. The receptor's source is a male donor with ankylosing spondylitis or in good health (not recorded which). Sequenced material: blood, either unsorted or a sorted T cell fraction (not recorded which). J is TRBJ2-3 and V is TRBV6-1; possible D gene TRBD1, 7 bases. CDR3 region: CASWGDRSTDTQYF. Here the CDR3 DNA reads TGTGCCAGTTGGGGGGACAGATCCACAGATACGCAGTATTTT.